The subject of this entry is one T cell receptor beta chain. Its antigen is still unknown. The CDR3 covers 14 residues. Per the germline V gene, CDR1 is SGHRS and CDR2 is YFSETQ. V lost 2 bases and J 0 bases, leaving 6 bases between the germline ends. Both 60 Vbeta primers and 13 Jbeta primers went into the PCR. Some clones are missing from TCRdb's copy, which holds only in-frame ones; the method was immunoSEQ multiplex PCR. The data contain about 170,000 clones, over 80% of them singletons. The sample is drawn from a study of cytomegalovirus exposure and HLA in healthy donors. General observations from the study: A later analysis found common viral pathogens apparently linked to several of the most significant clusters.

Material for sequencing was PBMCs. This clonotype was obtained from a woman in her 50s in good health and CMV-seropositive. The gene calls are TRBV5-1 and TRBJ1-3; D is ambiguous. CDR3 coding DNA: TGCGCCAGCAGCTTCGAGGGCTCTGGAAACACCATATATTTT. This sequence encodes CASSFEGSGNTIYF.